The 5 T cell receptor beta chains in this list originate from one sample, sequenced in a study of blood T cell repertoires in COVID-19. Clones were sequenced by immunoSEQ multiplex PCR, and TCRdb holds only the in-frame ones, with some missing. The sample holds about 180,000 clones, approximately 90% seen once. The specimen sequenced was peripheral blood. The receptors were gathered from a woman aged 30 to 39 with active or convalescent COVID-19.

The chain employs TRBV4-2 and TRBJ2-7; TRBD1 is a possible D gene (5 bases). V was cut by 3 bases and J by 0 bases, with 15 bases left in between. The CDR3 loop spans 16 amino acids. Germline loops: CDR1 LGHNA, CDR2 YNFKEQ. CDR3 sequence: CASSHNWQGGSYEQYF. The CDR3, as DNA: TGTGCCAGCAGCCACAACTGGCAGGGTGGCTCCTACGAGCAGTACTTC.

The CDR3 region has the DNA TGTGCCACCAGTCCCGGACTAGCGGGGGCGTATGAGCAGTTCTTC. Encoded protein: CATSPGLAGAYEQFF. The chain carries TRBV24-1 and TRBJ2-1; 13 positions match TRBD2. Germline V gene sequence: CDR1 KGHDR, CDR2 SFDVKD. V trimming: 6 bases; J trimming: 8 bases; junction bases outside the gene matches: 6. The CDR3 is 15 amino acids.

A few counts support this clone. CDR3 region: CASSLLLALAGGSPNEQFF. The CDR3 DNA is TGTGCCAGCAGCCTATTGTTGGCCCTCGCGGGGGGGTCCCCCAATGAGCAGTTCTTC. The chain employs TRBV3-1 (or the pseudogene TRBV3-2) and TRBJ2-1; the match to TRBD2 covers 9 bases. CDR1 is LGHDT and CDR2 is YNNKEL in the germline V gene (reference sequence). V lost 4 bases to trimming and J lost 6 bases; unmatched junction nucleotides: 19. This CDR3 is 19 amino acids long.

V is TRBV6-6 and J is TRBJ2-7; tentative D call: TRBD2 (5 bases). The length of the CDR3 is 13 residues. V lost 7 bases and J 0 bases, leaving 10 bases between the germline ends. CDR1 MNHNY and CDR2 SVGAGI come from the germline V gene (reference sequence). The CDR3 DNA is TGTGCCAGCACCCCCGAGGGCTCCTACGAGCAGTACTTC. Protein sequence: CASTPEGSYEQYF.

The V gene is TRBV28, the J gene TRBJ1-3, with D possibly matching TRBD1 (6 bases). The CDR3 has 16 amino acids. Germline V gene sequence: CDR1 MDHEN, CDR2 SYDVKM. V gave up 5 bases and J gave up 4 bases, with 18 bases separating them. The CDR3 spells CASSARTETSGNTIYF. CDR3 bases: TGTGCCAGCAGTGCCCGGACAGAAACCTCCGGAAACACCATATATTTT.